The TCR beta chain under discussion was sequenced for a study of shared clonotypes between healthy human individuals. In germline, CDR1 is SGHRS, CDR2 YFSETQ. The CDR3 extends over 14 amino acids. V was clipped by 2 bases and J by 4 bases, with 10 bases between them. The table came from immunoSEQ multiplex PCR; TCRdb's copy has only in-frame clones and leaves some out. Here the sample spans 1 million to 1.2 million clones, approximately 75% being singletons. Sequencing used memory CD4+ T cells from PBMCs. Subset defined: CD45RA-negative fraction. The TCR comes from a man younger than 35 in good health. Some clones in this sample may be carry-over from other donors' samples. V gene TRBV5-1 combines with J gene TRBJ2-1; D uncertain. The CDR3, as DNA: TGCGCCAGCAGCTTTTCTGCTCGGTACAATGAGCAGTTCTTC. Amino acid sequence: CASSFSARYNEQFF.